The source of this T cell receptor beta chain is a study of blood T cell repertoires in COVID-19. Across the whole study: T cells, B-cell-depleted T cells, or PBMCs provided the cDNA or gDNA that served as material.

With 1 base clipped from V and 2 bases from J, the junction kept 7 bases outside the gene matches. The CDR3 runs 16 residues. Germline V gene lookup returns CDR1 SGHVS and CDR2 FQNEAQ. As originally analysed: From reference gene primer amplification, estimates of nucleated cell counts were derived. Repertoires were generated with immunoSEQ multiplex PCR, while TCRdb's copy carries only in-frame clones and drops some. That table gives V, J and clone size, and the DNA gave D and trimming. Here the sample spans some 130,000 clones, nearly 70% being singletons. The TCR comes from an older woman with acute or convalescent COVID-19. This chain uses TRBV7-8 with TRBJ2-7; 8 bases align to TRBD1. The sample consisted of peripheral blood. The CDR3 is CASSLVHRGVTYEQYF. For the CDR3, the DNA is TGTGCCAGCAGCTTAGTTCACAGGGGGGTTACCTACGAGCAGTACTTC.